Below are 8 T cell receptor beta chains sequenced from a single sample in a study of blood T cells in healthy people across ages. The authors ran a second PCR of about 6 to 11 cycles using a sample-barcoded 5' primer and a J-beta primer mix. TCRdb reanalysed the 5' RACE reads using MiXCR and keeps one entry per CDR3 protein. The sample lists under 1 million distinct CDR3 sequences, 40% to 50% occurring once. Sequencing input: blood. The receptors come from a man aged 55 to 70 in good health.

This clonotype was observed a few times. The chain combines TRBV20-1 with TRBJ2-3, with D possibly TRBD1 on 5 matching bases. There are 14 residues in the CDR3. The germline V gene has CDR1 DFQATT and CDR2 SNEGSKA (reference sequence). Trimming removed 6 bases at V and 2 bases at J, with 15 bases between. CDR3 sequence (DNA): TGCAGTGCCGCAACCCCGACAGCCACAGATACGCAGTATTTT. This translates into CSAATPTATDTQYF.

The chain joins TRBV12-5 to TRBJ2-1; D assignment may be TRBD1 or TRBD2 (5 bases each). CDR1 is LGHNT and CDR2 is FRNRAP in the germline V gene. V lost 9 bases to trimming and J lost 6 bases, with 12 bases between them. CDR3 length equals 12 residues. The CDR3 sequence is CASTGTFNEQFF. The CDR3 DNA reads TGTGCTAGCACCGGGACCTTCAATGAGCAGTTCTTC.

The CDR3 DNA follows: TGTGCCAGCAGCTCTTTCTCTAACGGCAATCAGCCCCAGCATTTT. It translates to CASSSFSNGNQPQHF. The chain uses TRBV3-1 and TRBJ1-5; D not certain. Between the trimmed V and J ends, which lost 5 bases and 2 bases, there was a span of 13 bases. The CDR3 is 15 residues long. The germline CDR1 and CDR2 sequences are LGHDT and YNNKEL (reference sequence).

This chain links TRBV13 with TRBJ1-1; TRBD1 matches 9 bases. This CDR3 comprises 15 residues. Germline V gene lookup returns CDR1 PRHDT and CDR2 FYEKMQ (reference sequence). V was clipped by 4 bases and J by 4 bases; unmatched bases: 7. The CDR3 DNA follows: TGTGCCAGCAGCTGGGGACAGGGCGGGAGCACTGAAGCTTTCTTT. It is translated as CASSWGQGGSTEAFF.

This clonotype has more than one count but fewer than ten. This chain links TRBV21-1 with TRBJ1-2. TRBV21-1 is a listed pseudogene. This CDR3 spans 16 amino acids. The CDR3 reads CASSKAQGSGPYGYTF. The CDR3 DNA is TGTGCCAGCAGCAAAGCGCAGGGATCGGGTCCTTATGGCTACACCTTC.

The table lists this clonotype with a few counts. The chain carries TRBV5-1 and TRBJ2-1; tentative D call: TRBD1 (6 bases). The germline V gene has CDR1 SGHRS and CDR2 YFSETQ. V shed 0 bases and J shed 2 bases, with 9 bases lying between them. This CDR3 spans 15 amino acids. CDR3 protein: CASSLGTVTYNEQFF. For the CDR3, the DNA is TGCGCCAGCAGCTTGGGGACAGTAACCTACAATGAGCAGTTCTTC.

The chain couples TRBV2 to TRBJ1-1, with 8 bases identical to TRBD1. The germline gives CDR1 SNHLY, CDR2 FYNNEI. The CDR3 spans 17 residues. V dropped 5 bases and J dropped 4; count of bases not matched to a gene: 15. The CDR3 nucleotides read TGTGCCAGCAGTCCCCATCTAGGGACAGGTTTTGTCACTGAAGCTTTCTTT. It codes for CASSPHLGTGFVTEAFF.

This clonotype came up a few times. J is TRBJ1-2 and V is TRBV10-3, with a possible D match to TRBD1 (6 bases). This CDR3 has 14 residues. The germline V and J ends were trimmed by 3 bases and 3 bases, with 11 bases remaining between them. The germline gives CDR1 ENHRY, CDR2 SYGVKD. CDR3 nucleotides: TGTGCCATCAGTGACCAACAGGGTGACTATGGCTACACCTTC. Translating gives CAISDQQGDYGYTF.